The 25 T cell receptor beta chains given below trace back to one sample, sequenced in a study of shared clonotypes between healthy human individuals (dated by TCRdb to about 2020). Library preparation was by the immunoSEQ multiplex PCR assay. The source is immuneACCESS, and TCRdb retained only in-frame sequences with V and J called. Part of the clones is not carried over; for the studies checked, unresolved V genes explain less than half of this, and the remainder is unexplained. The sample contains about 470,000 clones, roughly 83% of them found a single time. The ten largest make up less than 15% of the sample. The sample taken for sequencing was PBMCs. The receptors were gathered from a woman in her 40s in good health. Some clones in this sample may be carry-over from other donors' samples.

This clone showed up just a few times. The V gene is TRBV27, the J gene TRBJ2-5; a possible D gene is TRBD2 (5 bases). V was shortened by 6 bases and J by 1 base, with 9 bases between the two germline ends. Germline V gene lookup returns CDR1 MNHEY and CDR2 SMNVEV (reference sequence). The CDR3 sequence is 13 residues long. The CDR3 DNA is TGTGCCAGCAGGAGGGTCTTCCAAGAGACCCAGTACTTC. It codes for CASRRVFQETQYF.

The J gene is TRBJ2-2, the V gene TRBV7-3; 7 nucleotides match TRBD1. This CDR3 has 15 amino acids. Losses at the gene ends were 2 bases for V and 4 bases for J; bases not matched to a gene: 4. From germline, CDR1 is SGHTA and CDR2 FQGTGA. CDR3: CASSLHDRATGELFF. The CDR3 nucleotides are TGTGCCAGCAGCTTACACGACAGGGCCACCGGGGAGCTGTTTTTT.

This chain links TRBV4-3 with TRBJ1-5; D ambiguous. This CDR3 comprises 17 residues. Germline V lookup: CDR1 LGHNA, CDR2 YSLEER. V was pared by 0 bases and J by 0 bases, with 12 bases between. CDR3 loop: CASSQDCHRFSNQPQHF. In DNA, the CDR3 is TGCGCCAGCAGCCAAGATTGCCACAGATTTAGCAATCAGCCCCAGCATTTT.

This clone came up a few times. The CDR3 here is CASSFVGGRSNEQFF. The CDR3 nucleotides are TGTGCCAGCAGCTTTGTTGGCGGGAGGTCCAATGAGCAGTTCTTC. The chain is built from TRBV5-6 and TRBJ2-1; 8 bases line up with TRBD2. Germline CDR1 SGHDT, CDR2 YYEEEE. Losses at the gene ends were 2 bases for V and 6 bases for J; bases not matched to a gene: 7. The CDR3 length is 15 residues.

This rearrangement joins TRBV6-1 to TRBJ1-4, with D possibly matching TRBD1 (6 bases). This CDR3 comprises 13 residues. The V and J ends lost 7 bases and 6 bases respectively, with 12 bases between them. Per the germline V gene, CDR1 is MNHNS and CDR2 is SASEGT. The CDR3 DNA sequence: TGTGCCAGCATATGGGGGGCGGATGAAAAACTGTTTTTT. Protein product: CASIWGADEKLFF.

In DNA, the CDR3 is TGTGCCAGCAGCGCCCCTCGGGGACAGGGGTCCTACGAGCAGTACTTC. Translation: CASSAPRGQGSYEQYF. This chain links TRBV7-8 with TRBJ2-5; TRBD1 matches 10 bases. The J call is in doubt because the DNA end fits TRBJ2-7 better. This CDR3 has 16 residues. CDR1 SGHVS and CDR2 FQNEAQ come from the germline V gene.

V usage is TRBV29-1 and J usage is TRBJ1-1, with TRBD1 identical over 8 bases. V shed 7 bases, J shed 6 bases, and the junction held 7 bases outside the gene matches. This CDR3 comprises 12 residues. Germline-derived CDR1 and CDR2 are SQVTM and ANQGSEA. The CDR3: CSASGGPAEAFF. CDR3 in DNA: TGCAGCGCCTCAGGGGGCCCCGCTGAAGCTTTCTTT.

The count of this clone is one. The chain's CDR3 is CASSADRVHEQYF. Here the CDR3 DNA reads TGTGCCAGCAGCGCAGACAGGGTCCACGAGCAGTACTTC. The genes are TRBV7-7 and TRBJ2-7; 7 bases fit TRBD1. J gave up 5 bases and V 5 bases, and 6 bases lay outside the gene matches. The CDR3 totals 13 residues. The germline CDR1 and CDR2 sequences are SSHAT and FNYEAQ (reference sequence).

The chain links TRBV7-9 to TRBJ2-1; 9 nucleotides line up with TRBD2. With 3 bases clipped from V and 7 bases from J, the junction kept 7 bases outside the gene matches. Germline CDR1 and CDR2: SEHNR and FQNEAQ (reference sequence). This CDR3 contains 15 residues. The CDR3: CASSLGSGSSNEQFF. CDR3 in DNA: TGTGCCAGCAGCTTGGGTAGCGGGAGCAGTAATGAGCAGTTCTTC.

The chain employs TRBV10-3 and TRBJ2-3, with D possibly being TRBD1 (5 bases). This CDR3 has 14 amino acids. Germline lookup yields CDR1 ENHRY and CDR2 SYGVKD. The V gene lost 4 bases and the J gene lost 6 bases, with 14 bases spanning the gap. The CDR3 DNA follows: TGTGCCATCAGTGGTGGCAGGGCCGGTGATACGCAGTATTTT. Translation gives CAISGGRAGDTQYF.

This rearrangement joins TRBV5-1 to TRBJ1-1; weak D call: TRBD1 (5 bases). The CDR3 has 14 amino acids. Germline CDR1 reads SGHRS; CDR2 reads YFSETQ. V lost 2 bases and J lost 5, with 13 bases in between. CDR3 amino acids: CASSLAGPVTEAFF. The CDR3 coding sequence is TGCGCCAGCAGCTTAGCAGGGCCCGTTACTGAAGCTTTCTTT.

This clone came up a few times. The chain combines TRBV4-1 with TRBJ2-1; TRBD2 matches at 11 bases. This CDR3 is 18 amino acids long. V gave up 1 base and J gave up 8 bases; unmatched junction bases: 13. Germline CDR1 is MGHRA and CDR2 is YSYEKL. The CDR3 sequence: CASSQGSFRLAGGYEQFF. CDR3 in DNA: TGCGCCAGCAGCCAAGGAAGCTTCCGGCTAGCGGGAGGATATGAGCAGTTCTTC.

The gene calls are TRBV30 and TRBJ1-6, with 9 bases lining up with TRBD1. Germline V gene lookup returns CDR1 GTSNPN and CDR2 SVGIG (reference sequence). With 4 bases clipped from V and 10 bases from J, the junction kept 8 bases outside the gene matches. The CDR3 loop spans 14 amino acids. DNA for the CDR3: TGTGCCTGGATGCCGGGGACAGGGCTGTCACCCCTCCACTTT. It encodes CAWMPGTGLSPLHF.

This chain links TRBV28 with TRBJ2-1; perhaps TRBD2 as D (7 bases). The CDR3 spans 13 residues. Germline values: CDR1 MDHEN, CDR2 SYDVKM. Deletions cut 8 bases from V and 6 bases from J, with 14 bases between. CDR3 protein: CASWVRGGNEQFF. The CDR3 DNA reads TGTGCCAGCTGGGTTAGGGGGGGCAATGAGCAGTTCTTC.

There are many counts of this clone. This CDR3 is CASSLEGRGYNEQFF. The CDR3 bases are TGTGCCAGCAGCTTAGAGGGACGAGGCTACAATGAGCAGTTCTTC. This rearrangement joins TRBV7-2 to TRBJ2-1; D tentatively fits TRBD1 or TRBD2 (5 bases each). Trimming took 1 base from V and 3 from J, leaving 10 bases between them. Germline assignment: CDR1 SGHTA and CDR2 FQGNSA. The length of the CDR3 is 15 residues.

The V and J genes are TRBV29-1 and TRBJ2-7, with 15 bases that match TRBD2. V was clipped by 7 bases and J by 5 bases; unmatched bases: 6. There are 14 residues in the CDR3. Germline V gene sequence: CDR1 SQVTM, CDR2 ANQGSEA. The CDR3 is CSAGLAGGLNEQYF. In DNA form, the CDR3 reads TGCAGCGCCGGACTAGCGGGAGGGCTTAACGAGCAGTACTTC.

This clone appeared a single time. The chain employs TRBV9 and TRBJ2-5, with D maybe TRBD2 (6 bases). The CDR3 runs 14 residues. Trimming took off 0 bases at V and 2 bases at J, with 8 bases between the two ends. Germline-derived CDR1 and CDR2 are SGDLS and YYNGEE. The CDR3 DNA is TGTGCCAGCAGCGTAGGACTAGGGCAAGAGACCCAGTACTTC. Its translation: CASSVGLGQETQYF.

The rearrangement joins TRBV19 to TRBJ1-1, with 7 bases fitting TRBD1. The CDR3 runs to 14 residues. The germline V gene encodes CDR1 LNHDA and CDR2 SQIVND (reference sequence). After removal of 3 bases from V and 3 bases from J, the junction contained 4 bases not matched to a gene. The CDR3 sequence is CASSIDRVYTEAFF. DNA of the CDR3: TGTGCCAGTAGTATCGACAGGGTGTACACTGAAGCTTTCTTT. The full variable domain, rest sourced from reference TRBV19 and TRBJ1-1, is DGGITQSPKYLFRKEGQNVTLSCEQNLNHDAMYWYRQDPGQGLRLIYYSQIVNDFQKGDIAEGYSVSREKKESFPLTVTSAQKNPTAFYLCASSIDRVYTEAFFGQGTRLTVV.

The chain uses TRBV2 and TRBJ2-7, with 14 bases fitting TRBD2. Germline CDR1 SNHLY, CDR2 FYNNEI. The CDR3 is 15 amino acids. Trimming cost V 6 bases and J 6 bases; bases outside gene matches: 7. The CDR3 sequence: CASRRGLAGDSEQYF. The DNA of the CDR3 is TGTGCCAGCAGGAGGGGACTAGCGGGAGATAGCGAGCAGTACTTC.

This clone was detected once. The chain carries TRBV7-9 and TRBJ2-1; a possible D gene is TRBD1 (6 bases). CDR1 and CDR2 (germline): SEHNR, FQNEAQ (reference sequence). The CDR3 covers 12 residues. With 5 bases removed from V and 10 bases from J, the gap between germline ends came to 12 bases. The CDR3 DNA reads as TGTGCCAGCAGCCCCCAGGGACAAGAGCAGTTCTTC. It translates to CASSPQGQEQFF.

There are a few counts of this clone. DNA of the CDR3: TGCGCCAGCAGCTTGGCCCTCCTTTCTGAAGCTTTCTTT. Translated: CASSLALLSEAFF. The chain carries TRBV5-1 and TRBJ1-1; D is ambiguous. The CDR3 sequence is 13 residues long. Germline V gives CDR1 SGHRS, CDR2 YFSETQ. Deletions cut 0 bases from V and 6 bases from J, with 9 bases between.

The genes are TRBV10-1 and TRBJ2-3; no clear D. This CDR3 contains 15 residues. Germline CDR1 reads WNHNN; CDR2 reads SYGVQD (reference sequence). The V and J ends lost 4 bases and 0 bases respectively, with 11 bases between them. The CDR3 nucleotides are TGCGCCAGCAGTGCCACGGTCTCTAGCACAGATACGCAGTATTTT. It yields the protein CASSATVSSTDTQYF.

V and J are TRBV7-3 and TRBJ2-5; 13 bases map to TRBD2. Trimming at V came to 3 bases and at J to 4 bases, leaving 2 bases not matched to a gene. The CDR3 contains 15 residues. Looked up from germline, CDR1 is SGHTA and CDR2 is FQGTGA. The chain's CDR3 is CASSFGLAGVETQYF. The CDR3 region has the DNA TGTGCCAGCAGCTTCGGACTAGCGGGAGTAGAGACCCAGTACTTC.

In nucleotides, the CDR3 is TGTGCCAGCAGCTTAGATCCTACGAACACTGAAGCTTTCTTT. This sequence encodes CASSLDPTNTEAFF. The chain combines TRBV11-3 with TRBJ1-1; D call uncertain. This CDR3 comprises 14 residues. V was clipped by 0 bases and J by 1 base, with 6 bases between them. From germline, CDR1 is SGHNT and CDR2 YENEEA.

The genes are TRBV28 and TRBJ1-1; D gene ambiguous. CDR3 length: 11 amino acids. Trimming removed 2 bases at V and 8 bases at J, with 6 bases between. From germline, CDR1 is MDHEN and CDR2 SYDVKM. The CDR3, as DNA: TGTGCCAGCAGTTTAGATGGGGAAGCTTTCTTT. Translating it yields CASSLDGEAFF.